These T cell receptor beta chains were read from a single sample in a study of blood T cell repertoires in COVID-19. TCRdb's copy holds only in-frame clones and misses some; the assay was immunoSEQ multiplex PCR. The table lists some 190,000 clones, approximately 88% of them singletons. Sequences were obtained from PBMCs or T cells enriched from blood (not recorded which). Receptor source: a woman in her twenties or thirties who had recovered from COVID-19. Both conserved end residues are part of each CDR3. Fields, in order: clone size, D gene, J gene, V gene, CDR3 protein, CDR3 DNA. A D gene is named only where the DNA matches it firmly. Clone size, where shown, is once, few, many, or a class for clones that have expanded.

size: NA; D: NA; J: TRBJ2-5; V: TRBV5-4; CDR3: CASSLRLQQETQYF; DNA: TGTGCCAGCAGCCTACGACTTCAACAAGAGACCCAGTACTTC
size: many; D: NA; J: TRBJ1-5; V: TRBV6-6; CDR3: CATFSPRSRAPQHF; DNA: TGTGCCACCTTCTCCCCCCGAAGCCGTGCTCCCCAGCATTTT
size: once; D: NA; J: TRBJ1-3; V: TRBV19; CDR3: CASSIGTVHFGNTIYF; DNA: TGTGCCAGTAGTATAGGGACAGTACATTTTGGAAACACCATATATTTT
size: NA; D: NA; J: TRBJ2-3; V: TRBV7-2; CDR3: CASSPNRVSTDTQYF; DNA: TGTGCCAGCAGCCCTAACAGAGTAAGCACAGATACGCAGTATTTT
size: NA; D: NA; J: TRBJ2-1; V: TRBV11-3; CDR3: CASSWVAASYNEQFF; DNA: TGTGCCAGCAGCTGGGTAGCGGCCTCCTACAATGAGCAGTTCTTC
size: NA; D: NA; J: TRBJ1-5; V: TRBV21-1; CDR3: CASSKEGDSNQPQHF; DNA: TGTGCCAGCAGCAAAGAGGGGGATAGCAATCAGCCCCAGCATTTT
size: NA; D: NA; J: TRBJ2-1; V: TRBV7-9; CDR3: CASSLASDYNEQFF; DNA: TGTGCCAGCAGCTTAGCGTCAGATTACAATGAGCAGTTCTTC
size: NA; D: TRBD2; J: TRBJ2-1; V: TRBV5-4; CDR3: CASSASGGEQFF; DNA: TGTGCCAGCAGCGCTAGCGGTGGTGAGCAGTTCTTC
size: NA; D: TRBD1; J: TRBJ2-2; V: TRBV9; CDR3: CASSPRDRGSTGELFF; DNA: TGTGCCAGCAGCCCCCGGGACAGGGGTAGCACCGGGGAGCTGTTTTTT
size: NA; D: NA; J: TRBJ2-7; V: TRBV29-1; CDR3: CSVVIGQREQYF; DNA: TGCAGCGTTGTTATTGGACAGCGCGAGCAGTACTTC
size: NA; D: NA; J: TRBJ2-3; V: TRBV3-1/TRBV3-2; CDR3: CASSQDLGYTQYF; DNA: TGTGCCAGCAGCCAAGATTTGGGCTATACGCAGTATTTT
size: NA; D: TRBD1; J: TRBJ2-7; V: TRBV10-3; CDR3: CAIGHSGDRNF; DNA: TGTGCCATCGGACACTCCGGGGACAGGAACTTC
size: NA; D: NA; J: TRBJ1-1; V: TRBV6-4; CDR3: CATLYRKPDTPNTEAFF; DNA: TGTGCCACCCTATACCGAAAGCCGGACACCCCGAACACTGAAGCTTTCTTT
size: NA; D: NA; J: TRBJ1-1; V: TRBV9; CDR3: CASSVTSQGINEAFF; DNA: TGTGCCAGCAGCGTAACCAGCCAGGGGATCAATGAAGCTTTCTTT
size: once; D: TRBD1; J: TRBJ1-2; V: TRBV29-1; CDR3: CSDMTGWAGGGYTF; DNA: TGCAGCGATATGACAGGGTGGGCCGGTGGTGGCTACACCTTC
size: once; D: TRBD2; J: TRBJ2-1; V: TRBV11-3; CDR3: CASSYTTGLAGYNEQFF; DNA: TGTGCCAGCAGCTACACCACCGGACTAGCGGGATACAATGAGCAGTTCTTC
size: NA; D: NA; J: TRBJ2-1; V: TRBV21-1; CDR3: CASSPPVQFF; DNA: TGTGCCAGCAGCCCCCCGGTGCAGTTCTTC
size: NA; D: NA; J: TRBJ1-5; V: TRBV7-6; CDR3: CASSFRQNQPQHF; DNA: TGTGCCAGCAGCTTCCGACAGAATCAGCCCCAGCATTTT
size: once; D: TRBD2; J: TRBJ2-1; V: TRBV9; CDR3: CASSVGGGGGHEQFF; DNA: TGTGCCAGCAGCGTAGGCGGGGGGGGCGGCCATGAGCAGTTCTTC
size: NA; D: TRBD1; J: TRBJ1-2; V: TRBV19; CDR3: CASSIQGGQAYGYTF; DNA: TGTGCCAGTAGTATCCAAGGGGGACAGGCCTATGGCTACACCTTC
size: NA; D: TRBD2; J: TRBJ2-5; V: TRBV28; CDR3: CASSPGTSGRETQYF; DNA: TGTGCCAGCAGTCCCGGGACTAGCGGGAGGGAGACCCAGTACTTC
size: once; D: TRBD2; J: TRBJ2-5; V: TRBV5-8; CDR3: CASSLGGLAGPQETQYF; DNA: TGTGCCAGCAGCTTGGGAGGACTAGCGGGGCCTCAAGAGACCCAGTACTTC
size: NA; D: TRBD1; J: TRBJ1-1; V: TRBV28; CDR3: CASKQQTGEYTEAFF; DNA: TGTGCCAGCAAACAACAGACAGGGGAATACACTGAAGCTTTCTTT
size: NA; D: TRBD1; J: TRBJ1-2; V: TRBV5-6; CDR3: CASSPLGQGYGYTF; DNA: TGTGCCAGCAGCCCATTAGGACAGGGGTATGGCTACACCTTC
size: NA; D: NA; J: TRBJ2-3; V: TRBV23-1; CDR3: CASSQLRLTDTQYF; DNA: TGCGCCAGCAGTCAGCTCCGGTTAACAGATACGCAGTATTTT
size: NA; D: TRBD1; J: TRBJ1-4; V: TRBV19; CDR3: CASNLTGAFVKLFF; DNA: TGTGCCAGTAACCTGACAGGGGCCTTTGTGAAACTGTTTTTT
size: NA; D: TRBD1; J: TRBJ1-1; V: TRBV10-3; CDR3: CAITRTGGDGEAFF; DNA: TGTGCCATCACTCGGACAGGGGGGGACGGTGAAGCTTTCTTT
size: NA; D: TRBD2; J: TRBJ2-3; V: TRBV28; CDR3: CASSRTSGGSTDTQYF; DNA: TGTGCCAGCAGTCGGACTAGCGGGGGGTCCACAGATACGCAGTATTTT
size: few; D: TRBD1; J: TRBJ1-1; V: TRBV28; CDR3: CASQARGTGKTEAFF; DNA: TGTGCCAGCCAGGCCAGGGGGACGGGTAAGACTGAAGCTTTCTTT
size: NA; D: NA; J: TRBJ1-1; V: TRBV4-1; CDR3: CASSQERQVNTEAFF; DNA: TGCGCCAGCAGCCAAGAAAGACAGGTGAACACTGAAGCTTTCTTT
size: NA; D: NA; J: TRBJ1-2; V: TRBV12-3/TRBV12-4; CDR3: CASSPQAFYGYTF; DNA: TGTGCCAGCAGTCCGCAGGCCTTTTATGGCTACACCTTC
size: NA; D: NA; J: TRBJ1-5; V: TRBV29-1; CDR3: CSVVAYSNQPQHF; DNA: TGCAGCGTTGTAGCCTACAGCAATCAGCCCCAGCATTTT
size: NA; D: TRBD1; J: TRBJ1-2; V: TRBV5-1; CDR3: CASSPTQGAAGYTF; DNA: TGCGCCAGCAGCCCAACCCAGGGGGCGGCTGGCTACACCTTC
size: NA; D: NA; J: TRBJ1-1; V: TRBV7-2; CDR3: CASTPDRLNTEAFF; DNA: TGTGCCAGCACCCCGGACAGACTGAACACTGAAGCTTTCTTT
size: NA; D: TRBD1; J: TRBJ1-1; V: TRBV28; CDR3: CASSSWTGRLNTEAFF; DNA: TGTGCCAGCAGTTCCTGGACAGGGCGGTTGAACACTGAAGCTTTCTTT
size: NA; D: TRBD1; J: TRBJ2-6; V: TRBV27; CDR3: CASRNLGTGLPTGSGANVLTF; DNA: TGTGCCAGCAGAAATCTAGGGACAGGGTTACCGACGGGCTCTGGGGCCAACGTCCTGACTTTC
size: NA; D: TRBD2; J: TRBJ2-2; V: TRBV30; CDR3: CAWSRLAHNTGELFF; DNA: TGTGCCTGGAGTCGACTAGCGCACAACACCGGGGAGCTGTTTTTT
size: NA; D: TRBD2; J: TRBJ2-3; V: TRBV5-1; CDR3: CASSSSSGGSSGDTQYF; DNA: TGCGCCAGCAGCTCATCTAGCGGGGGTTCATCAGGGGATACGCAGTATTTT
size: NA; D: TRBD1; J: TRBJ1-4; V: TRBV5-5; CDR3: CASIKGLDRDGEKLFF; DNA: TGTGCCAGCATCAAGGGGTTGGACAGGGACGGAGAAAAACTGTTTTTT
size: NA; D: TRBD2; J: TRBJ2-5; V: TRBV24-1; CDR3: CATSGQRGGQETQYF; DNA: TGTGCCACCAGTGGCCAGCGGGGGGGCCAAGAGACCCAGTACTTC
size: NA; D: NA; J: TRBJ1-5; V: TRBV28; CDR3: CASSLAQGVGNQPQHF; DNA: TGTGCCAGCAGTTTAGCACAGGGAGTGGGCAATCAGCCCCAGCATTTT
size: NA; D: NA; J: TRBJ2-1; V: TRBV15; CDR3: CATSTSPGSYNEQFF; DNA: TGTGCCACCAGCACCTCTCCGGGAAGCTACAATGAGCAGTTCTTC
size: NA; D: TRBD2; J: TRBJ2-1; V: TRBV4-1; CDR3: CASSQLTGLVYNEQFF; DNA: TGCGCCAGCAGCCAACTAACGGGACTAGTTTACAATGAGCAGTTCTTC